The 29 T cell receptor beta chains below come from one sample, sequenced in a study of T-cell reconstitution after alpha-beta-depleted transplantation in children. Construction of the TCRbeta library involved unique molecular identifiers. TCRdb passed the PCR reads through MiXCR, listing each CDR3 protein once. The sample lists around 300,000 distinct CDR3 sequences; around a tenth were seen once. The sample consisted of PBMCs, taken before TCRalphabeta/CD19-depleted stem cell transplant. The receptors originated from a boy younger than two with acute myeloid leukemia, due to receive a stem cell transplant.

This clonotype occurred many times. The gene calls are TRBV11-3 and TRBJ2-5; no definite D call. Germline V CDR1 and CDR2: SGHNT, YENEEA. CDR3 size: 13 residues. V shed 3 bases and J shed 5 bases, with 10 bases lying between them. CDR3 bases: TGTGCCAGCAGCTTTGGCCCCCGGGAGACCCAGTACTTC. Protein sequence: CASSFGPRETQYF.

The sample holds a few counts of this clonotype. J is TRBJ1-1 and V is TRBV12-3 or TRBV12-4; 8 nucleotides line up with TRBD1. J was trimmed by 4 bases and V by 2 bases; bases with no gene match: 0. The CDR3 spans 13 residues. As DNA, the CDR3 is TGTGCCAGCAGTTTACAGGGGGCCACTGAAGCTTTCTTT. Its protein product is CASSLQGATEAFF.

This clonotype has a handful of counts. This chain joins TRBV5-5 and TRBJ2-1; TRBD1 or TRBD2 may be the D gene (6 bases each). Germline V gives CDR1 SGHKS, CDR2 YYEKEE (reference sequence). The CDR3 spans 15 residues. The ends were cut back, 3 bases at V and 7 bases at J, with 17 bases in the middle. CDR3 residues: CASSSRGGLRNEQFF. CDR3 bases: TGTGCCAGCAGCTCCCGTGGGGGGCTAAGGAATGAGCAGTTCTTC.

The chain employs TRBV29-1 and TRBJ2-5; D remains unclear. Germline CDR1 SQVTM, CDR2 ANQGSEA. This CDR3 is 12 amino acids long. V was cut by 2 bases and J by 7 bases, with 11 bases left in between. Written as DNA, the CDR3 is TGCAGCGTTGAACTTATCAGTGGGACCCAGTACTTC. It is translated as CSVELISGTQYF.

The table lists this clonotype with many counts. The chain couples TRBV29-1 to TRBJ2-7; possible D gene TRBD1, 6 bases. This CDR3 comprises 14 residues. Trimming pared 0 bases from V and 5 bases from J, leaving 14 bases between. Germline-derived CDR1 and CDR2 are SQVTM and ANQGSEA. CDR3 DNA: TGCAGCGTTGAAGAACCGACAGGTCCTAACGAGCAGTACTTC. Protein product: CSVEEPTGPNEQYF.

This clonotype appeared many times. This chain connects TRBV9 to TRBJ2-2; no clear D. Germline V gene lookup returns CDR1 SGDLS and CDR2 YYNGEE. V was cut by 4 bases and J by 0 bases, with 13 bases left in between. The CDR3 length is 16 residues. This chain's CDR3 is CASSPSPNANTGELFF. DNA for the CDR3: TGTGCCAGCAGCCCGTCACCGAACGCGAACACCGGGGAGCTGTTTTTT.

This clonotype was observed at least ten times. The rearrangement uses TRBV9 and TRBJ2-2; D might be TRBD2 (5 bases). CDR3 length equals 16 residues. Trimming stripped 0 bases from V and 3 bases from J, with 12 bases between. Germline loops: CDR1 SGDLS, CDR2 YYNGEE. CDR3 loop: CASSVEGPRDTGELFF. In nucleotides, the CDR3 is TGTGCCAGCAGCGTAGAAGGCCCGAGGGACACCGGGGAGCTGTTTTTT.

This clonotype showed up many times. CDR3 residues: CASSKAVRGLYQPQHF. CDR3 nucleotides: TGTGCCAGCAGCAAAGCGGTCAGGGGGCTTTATCAGCCCCAGCATTTT. This chain joins TRBV21-1 and TRBJ1-5; no DNA check was done on the table's D call, TRBD1. TRBV21-1 is marked as a pseudogene. The CDR3 contains 16 residues.

V usage is TRBV19 and J usage is TRBJ2-6; D perhaps matches TRBD1 (5 bases). Germline-derived CDR1 and CDR2 are LNHDA and SQIVND (reference sequence). Trimming cost V 1 base and J 0 bases, with 10 bases left between them. The CDR3 has 17 amino acids. CDR3 sequence: CASSIVGVPSGANVLTF. For the CDR3, the DNA is TGTGCCAGTAGTATAGTAGGGGTCCCCTCTGGGGCCAACGTCCTGACTTTC.

This clonotype turned up a few times. This sequence joins TRBV6-1 and TRBJ1-2, with D perhaps TRBD1 (6 bases). Looked up from germline, CDR1 is MNHNS and CDR2 is SASEGT. This CDR3 is built from 15 residues. Trimming took off 5 bases at V and 0 bases at J, with 13 bases between the two ends. This CDR3 is CASSPWTVPNYGYTF. The DNA for the CDR3 is TGTGCCAGCAGTCCATGGACAGTTCCTAACTATGGCTACACCTTC.

The rearrangement joins TRBV7-3 to TRBJ2-7; 12 bases are a match to TRBD2. The V gene's germline CDR1 is SGHTA and CDR2 FQGTGA. After removal of 5 bases from V and 8 bases from J, the junction contained 4 bases not matched to a gene. CDR3 length: 13 amino acids. The CDR3 bases are TGTGCCAGCAGCCGGACTAGCGGGACCCAGCAGTACTTC. It specifies CASSRTSGTQQYF.

In its sample, this clonotype was seen many times. The V and J genes are TRBV20-1 and TRBJ2-7, with 9 nucleotides matching TRBD2. Trimming at V came to 6 bases and at J to 7 bases, leaving 13 bases not matched to a gene. Germline CDR1 and CDR2: DFQATT and SNEGSKA (reference sequence). This CDR3 has 14 residues. CDR3 coding DNA: TGCAGTGCCACATTAGCGGGGGCGAGAAGAGAGCAGTACTTC. This codes for CSATLAGARREQYF.

Many counts were recorded for this clonotype. The chain carries TRBV13 and TRBJ2-2, with 10 bases identical to TRBD2. CDR3 length: 15 amino acids. The germline V gene has CDR1 PRHDT and CDR2 FYEKMQ (reference sequence). V dropped 5 bases and J dropped 6; count of bases not matched to a gene: 6. The CDR3 is CASSPASGRPGELFF. CDR3 sequence (DNA): TGTGCCAGCAGCCCGGCTAGCGGGAGACCCGGGGAGCTGTTTTTT.

This clonotype was seen at least ten times. The chain recombines TRBV7-2 with TRBJ2-1; 7 bases align to TRBD2. The junction had 1 base not matched to a gene; V was cut back by 1 base and J by 4 bases. CDR1 is SGHTA and CDR2 is FQGNSA in the germline V gene. The CDR3 has 14 residues. The CDR3 reads CASSLEAGYNEQFF. The CDR3 DNA follows: TGTGCCAGCAGCTTAGAAGCGGGATACAATGAGCAGTTCTTC.

This clonotype was recorded many times. This chain connects TRBV5-1 to TRBJ1-5, with a possible D match to TRBD1 (6 bases). Germline-derived CDR1 and CDR2 are SGHRS and YFSETQ. Trimming pared 1 base from V and 3 bases from J, leaving 11 bases between. The CDR3 length is 15 residues. In DNA, the CDR3 is TGCGCCAGCAGCTTGACGACAGGTTTCAATCAGCCCCAGCATTTT. Residues: CASSLTTGFNQPQHF.

This clonotype was recorded many times. V gene TRBV12-3 or TRBV12-4 combines with J gene TRBJ1-5, with TRBD1 matching over 7 bases. V lost 0 bases, J lost 8 bases, and 4 bases stayed unmatched. The CDR3 runs 14 residues. The CDR3, as DNA: TGTGCCAGCAGTTTAGCCCCACAGGGGAAGCCCCAGCATTTT. The encoded protein is CASSLAPQGKPQHF.

The table lists this clonotype with a few counts. This sequence joins TRBV11-3 and TRBJ2-7; D is possibly TRBD2 (7 bases). Germline V gives CDR1 SGHNT, CDR2 YENEEA. Deletions cut 7 bases from V and 0 bases from J, with 16 bases between. The CDR3 is 15 residues long. The CDR3 DNA sequence: TGTGCCAGCACCGTCGGGGGGCGGGGCTCCTACGAGCAGTACTTC. It encodes CASTVGGRGSYEQYF. The full variable domain, its missing parts supplied by reference TRBV11-3 and TRBJ2-7, is EAGVVQSPRYKIIEKKQPVAFWCNPISGHNTLYWYLQNLGQGPELLIRYENEEAVDDSQLPKDRFSAERLKGVDSTLKIQPAELGDSAVYLCASTVGGRGSYEQYFGPGTRLTVT.

This clonotype was found many times. The gene calls are TRBV6-1 and TRBJ1-5, with 8 bases matching TRBD1. The length of the CDR3 is 15 residues. CDR1 and CDR2 from the germline V gene are MNHNS and SASEGT. The J segment lost 2 bases and the V segment lost 4 bases, leaving 4 bases of the junction unmatched. CDR3 in amino acids: CASSADRGGNQPQHF. The CDR3 DNA follows: TGTGCCAGCAGTGCCGACAGGGGCGGCAATCAGCCCCAGCATTTT.

This clonotype was seen repeatedly, ten times or more. J is TRBJ2-7 and V is TRBV3-1, with D possibly matching TRBD2 (5 bases). The germline V gene has CDR1 LGHDT and CDR2 YNNKEL (reference sequence). Trimming removed 1 base from V and 3 bases from J, with 10 bases in between. The CDR3 runs 14 residues. DNA of the CDR3: TGTGCCAGCAGCCAAGGATCGGGATACTACGAGCAGTACTTC. Translated, it gives CASSQGSGYYEQYF.

To note about this clonotype: This clone may be a read error of a much larger clone one base away. This chain joins TRBV12-3 or TRBV12-4 and TRBJ2-4; possibly TRBD1 or TRBD2 for D (5 bases each). The CDR3 runs 14 residues. The CDR3: CASRVGTAKNIQHF. DNA of the CDR3: TGTGCCAGCAGGGTGGGGACGGCCAAAAACATTCAGCACTTC.

This clonotype occurred a few times. This sequence joins TRBV10-2 and TRBJ2-3, with 9 bases matching TRBD2. Germline V gives CDR1 WSHSY, CDR2 SAAADI. The CDR3 is 19 residues long. Trimming at V came to 6 bases and at J to 0 bases, leaving 16 bases not matched to a gene. In DNA form, the CDR3 reads TGCGCCAGCAGAGTCCGATTTGGGGGACTAGCCTCCAGCACAGATACGCAGTATTTT. Translation: CASRVRFGGLASSTDTQYF.

This chain joins TRBV15 and TRBJ2-6; perhaps D is TRBD1 or TRBD2 (6 bases each). This CDR3 has 20 residues. Germline V gene sequence: CDR1 LNHNV, CDR2 YYDKDF (reference sequence). V was shortened by 4 bases and J by 7 bases, with 29 bases between the two germline ends. CDR3 loop: CATSKMGGSPNLLSANVLTF. As DNA, the CDR3 is TGTGCCACCAGCAAGATGGGGGGCAGTCCCAACTTATTGTCAGCCAACGTCCTGACTTTC.

This clonotype appeared many times. This chain links TRBV7-9 with TRBJ2-6, with D uncertain. Per germline, CDR1 SEHNR and CDR2 FQNEAQ (reference sequence). Trimming took off 0 bases at V and 4 bases at J, with 10 bases between the two ends. CDR3 length: 16 amino acids. The chain's CDR3 is CASSLAAGTGANVLTF. CDR3 DNA: TGTGCCAGCAGCTTAGCCGCAGGCACCGGGGCCAACGTCCTGACTTTC.

This clonotype was picked up many times. The rearrangement uses TRBV7-8 and TRBJ2-7; weak D call: TRBD1 (6 bases). Looked up from germline, CDR1 is SGHVS and CDR2 is FQNEAQ. The V gene lost 3 bases and the J gene lost 2 bases, with 14 bases spanning the gap. CDR3 length: 15 amino acids. CDR3 in amino acids: CASSFLRGQPYEQYF. As DNA, the CDR3 is TGTGCCAGCAGCTTCCTCAGGGGACAACCCTACGAGCAGTACTTC.

Many counts were recorded for this clonotype. The chain carries TRBV12-3 or TRBV12-4 and TRBJ1-1, with 9 bases that match TRBD1. This CDR3 spans 14 amino acids. Germline trimming cut 6 bases from V and 2 bases from J; bases unmatched to any gene: 4. The CDR3 loop reads CASSGTGTNTEAFF. The CDR3 bases are TGTGCCAGCAGCGGGACAGGGACTAACACTGAAGCTTTCTTT.

The rearrangement uses TRBV20-1 and TRBJ1-2, with D perhaps TRBD1 (5 bases). CDR1 and CDR2 (germline): DFQATT, SNEGSKA (reference sequence). The CDR3 totals 12 residues. The germline V and J ends were trimmed by 3 bases and 5 bases, with 10 bases remaining between them. CDR3 DNA sequence: TGCAGTGCTAGGGTGGGGGATTATGGCTACACCTTC. This encodes CSARVGDYGYTF.

V usage is TRBV10-3 and J usage is TRBJ1-5; tentatively, D is TRBD1 (6 bases). There are 15 residues in the CDR3. V shed 3 bases and J shed 4 bases, with 13 bases lying between them. Germline V gene data show CDR1 as ENHRY and CDR2 as SYGVKD. The DNA of the CDR3 is TGTGCCATCAGTGAAGGGACACCGTCAAATCAGCCCCAGCATTTT. Amino acids: CAISEGTPSNQPQHF.

Many counts were recorded for this clonotype. The V call is TRBV7-9, the J call TRBJ2-1, with 9 bases lining up with TRBD2. The CDR3 length is 17 residues. Unmatched junction bases numbered 7, after V lost 2 bases and J lost 2 bases. Looked up from germline, CDR1 is SEHNR and CDR2 is FQNEAQ (reference sequence). In DNA form, the CDR3 reads TGTGCCAGCAGCTTAAGTGCTAGCGGGGCCACCTACAATGAGCAGTTCTTC. It specifies CASSLSASGATYNEQFF.

This clonotype came up many times. This chain connects TRBV9 to TRBJ2-1; the match to TRBD2 covers 12 bases. Germline values: CDR1 SGDLS, CDR2 YYNGEE. The J segment lost 3 bases and the V segment lost 3 bases, leaving 4 bases of the junction unmatched. The CDR3 is made up of 16 amino acids. The CDR3 reads CASSDGLAGIYNEQFF. CDR3 DNA sequence: TGTGCCAGCAGCGACGGACTAGCGGGAATCTACAATGAGCAGTTCTTC.